The 12 T cell receptor beta chains listed next were all sequenced from one sample in a study of spatial heterogeneity in lung cancer. Time point denoted: sample taken at primary tumor resection. In each case, whole RNA from tumor, nontumor lung or frozen PBMC was sequenced unsorted. TCRdb re-derived calls from the 5' RACE reads in MiXCR, one entry per CDR3 protein. The table shows about 10,000 distinct CDR3 sequences, with less than 4.5% occurring only once. The sequencing here drew on PBMCs, taken at surgery. The receptors here all came from a female donor with early-stage non-small cell lung cancer.

Details on this clonotype: Because the library targeted alpha chains, this beta chain is an off-target read whose size means little. The V call is TRBV3-2, the J call TRBJ2-7; the table assigns TRBD1, which was not confirmed against the DNA. TRBV3-2 is a listed pseudogene. The CDR3 totals 15 residues. CDR3: CASSQDLIGQYKQYF. The CDR3 DNA is TGTGCCAGCAGCCAAGACCTGATCGGACAATATAAGCAGTACTTC.

In its sample, this clonotype was seen many times. Since it is a stray read in a library aimed at alpha chains, this beta chain has a size that is not meaningful. The CDR3 DNA is TGTGCCAGCAGCCCCGGAATAGCGGGGGGGGCAGATACGCAGTATTTT. Translation: CASSPGIAGGADTQYF. The V call is TRBV5-8, the J call TRBJ2-3; TRBD2 matches 11 bases. The trim removed 4 bases at V and 4 bases at J, leaving 8 bases unmatched. Germline CDR1 reads SGHTS; CDR2 reads YDEGEE. CDR3 length: 16 amino acids.

This clonotype was picked up many times. As an off-target read in a library built for alpha chains, this beta chain has a frequency of little significance. The genes are TRBV27 and TRBJ2-7; weak D call: TRBD2 (5 bases). The V gene's germline CDR1 is MNHEY and CDR2 SMNVEV (reference sequence). This CDR3 has 16 residues. The V and J ends lost 3 bases and 0 bases respectively, with 15 bases between them. The CDR3 is CASSFNGVTSSYEQYF. The CDR3 nucleotides read TGTGCCAGCAGTTTCAACGGGGTTACTAGCTCCTACGAGCAGTACTTC.

As regards this clonotype: This beta chain is an unintended read in a library built for alpha chains; its size means little. The V call is TRBV7-2, the J call TRBJ2-6, with a tentative D call TRBD2 (6 bases). Germline V gene lookup returns CDR1 SGHTA and CDR2 FQGNSA. The CDR3 is 15 residues long. V dropped 5 bases and J dropped 0 bases, with 8 bases sitting between them. The chain's CDR3 is CASSRGNSGANVLTF. The CDR3 nucleotides read TGTGCCAGCAGCCGCGGGAACTCTGGGGCCAACGTCCTGACTTTC.

At least ten counts were recorded for this clonotype. Since the library was made to target alpha chains, this beta chain is a stray read and its abundance is not meaningful. The CDR3 DNA follows: TGTGCCACTGCAGCCCTTGATGGCGCCAATCAGCCCCAGCATTTT. It yields the protein CATAALDGANQPQHF. The gene calls are TRBV15 and TRBJ1-5; D is uncertain. Per the germline V gene, CDR1 is LNHNV and CDR2 is YYDKDF (reference sequence). V gave up 9 bases and J gave up 3 bases, with 18 bases separating them. This CDR3 region has 15 residues.

The table lists this clonotype with many counts. Because the library targeted alpha chains, this beta chain is an off-target read whose size means little. This chain links TRBV30 with TRBJ2-6; D is ambiguous. V was clipped by 1 base and J by 3 bases, with 13 bases between them. The CDR3 contains 16 residues. CDR1 and CDR2 (germline): GTSNPN, SVGIG (reference sequence). CDR3 residues: CAWSAQSLGGANVLTF. Here the CDR3 DNA reads TGTGCCTGGAGTGCCCAGAGCCTTGGTGGGGCCAACGTCCTGACTTTC.

The sample holds many counts of this clonotype. A library made for alpha chains picked up this beta chain off target, so its size means little. The V and J genes are TRBV7-2 and TRBJ1-1, with D possibly being TRBD1 (5 bases). This CDR3 has 13 amino acids. The germline gives CDR1 SGHTA, CDR2 FQGNSA. Trimming removed 3 bases from V and 6 bases from J, with 11 bases in between. The CDR3 DNA follows: TGTGCCAGCAGCTTCCAGGGCCGTCCTGAAGCTTTCTTT. Its protein product is CASSFQGRPEAFF.

This clonotype was counted ten times or more. As an off-target read in a library built for alpha chains, this beta chain has a frequency of little significance. V is TRBV20-1 and J is TRBJ2-5, with D perhaps TRBD2 (6 bases). V was trimmed by 3 bases and J by 5 bases, leaving 16 bases between them. Germline lookup yields CDR1 DFQATT and CDR2 SNEGSKA (reference sequence). The CDR3 loop spans 14 amino acids. CDR3 DNA: TGCAGTGCTAGTGTCGGGACTGGAGGGGAGACCCAGTACTTC. This encodes CSASVGTGGETQYF.

This clonotype was detected ten times or more. Found in a library prepared for alpha chains, this beta chain is an off-target read, and its abundance has little meaning. The rearrangement uses TRBV7-2 and TRBJ2-1; 9 bases agree with TRBD1. J lost 12 bases, V lost 4 bases, and 7 bases had no gene match. This CDR3 spans 13 amino acids. Germline-derived CDR1 and CDR2 are SGHTA and FQGNSA. Here the CDR3 DNA reads TGTGCCAGCAGCTCCCGGGACAGGGTAGGGCAGTTCTTC. Translating it yields CASSSRDRVGQFF.

This clonotype was seen ten or more times. As an off-target read in a library built for alpha chains, this beta chain has a frequency of little significance. The V gene is TRBV28, the J gene TRBJ1-1; D is uncertain. V was trimmed by 4 bases and J by 5 bases, leaving 8 bases between them. CDR1 and CDR2 (germline): MDHEN, SYDVKM. The CDR3 runs to 12 residues. CDR3: CASSSVGTEAFF. The CDR3 DNA is TGTGCCAGCAGTTCGGTTGGGACTGAAGCTTTCTTT.

Ten or more counts support this clonotype. The size of this beta chain means little, since it is a stray read in a library made for alpha chains. CDR3 region: CASRWTGDNEQFF. DNA of the CDR3: TGTGCCAGCAGATGGACAGGCGACAATGAGCAGTTCTTC. The chain has TRBV6-2 or TRBV6-3 and TRBJ2-1; 7 nucleotides line up with TRBD1. Per the germline V gene, CDR1 is MNHEY and CDR2 is SVGEGT. The trim removed 6 bases at V and 5 bases at J, leaving 4 bases unmatched. The CDR3 covers 13 residues.

As for this clonotype: Being off target in a library aimed at alpha chains, this beta chain has a size of little meaning. V and J are TRBV27 and TRBJ2-2, with 8 bases aligning to TRBD2. Germline values: CDR1 MNHEY, CDR2 SMNVEV (reference sequence). V lost 8 bases, J lost 9 bases, and 11 bases stayed unmatched. The CDR3 contains 14 residues. CDR3 in amino acids: CASGLTGGTRELFF. The CDR3 DNA sequence: TGTGCCAGCGGACTGACGGGAGGGACCAGGGAGCTGTTTTTT.